This T cell receptor (beta chain) came from a study of blood T cell repertoires in COVID-19. Overall study: Samples taken during acute and convalescent COVID-19 were collected in the United States, Italy and Spain. Sources were T cells, B-cell-depleted T cells, or PBMCs; the material itself was cDNA or gDNA.

Authors' methods: Reference gene primer amplification in the assay estimated nucleated cell counts. Only in-frame clones appear in the TCRdb table, and some are missing; sequencing was by immunoSEQ multiplex PCR. That table is the source of V, J and clone size, and D and trimming were worked out from the DNA. The profile covers about 300,000 clones, with roughly nine tenths appearing a single time and approximately 6.5% taken by the ten largest. This clone was observed a few times. Other DNA sequences from this sample encode an identical CDR3 as well. Germline V gene data show CDR1 as SGDLS and CDR2 as YYNGEE. Losses at the gene ends were 0 bases for V and 4 bases for J; bases not matched to a gene: 6. The CDR3 extends over 16 amino acids.

The chain has TRBV9 and TRBJ2-2, with 7 bases fitting TRBD1. The source of this sequence is a man aged 18 to 29 who had recovered from COVID-19. The material sequenced was peripheral blood. CDR3 in DNA: TGTGCCAGCAGCGTAGAACAGGGGATCTTCACCGGGGAGCTGTTTTTT. Its translation is CASSVEQGIFTGELFF.